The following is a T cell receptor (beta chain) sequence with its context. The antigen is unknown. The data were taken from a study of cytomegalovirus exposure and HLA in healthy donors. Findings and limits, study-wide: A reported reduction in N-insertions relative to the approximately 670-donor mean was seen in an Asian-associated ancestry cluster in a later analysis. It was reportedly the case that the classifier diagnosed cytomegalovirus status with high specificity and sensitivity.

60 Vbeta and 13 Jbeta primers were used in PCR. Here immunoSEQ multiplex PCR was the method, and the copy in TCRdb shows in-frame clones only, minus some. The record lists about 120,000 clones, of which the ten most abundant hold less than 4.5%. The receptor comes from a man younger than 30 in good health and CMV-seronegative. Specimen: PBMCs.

CDR3 residues: CATRGGGTPREQYF. DNA for the CDR3: TGTGCCACCCGAGGGGGAGGGACGCCCCGCGAGCAGTACTTC. V and J are TRBV28 and TRBJ2-7, with D possibly being TRBD2 (7 bases). Germline CDR1 MDHEN, CDR2 SYDVKM. CDR3 length equals 14 residues. The germline V and J ends were trimmed by 10 bases and 6 bases, with 22 bases remaining between them. The full variable domain, completed using reference TRBV28 and TRBJ2-7, is DVKVTQSSRYLVKRTGEKVFLECVQDMDHENMFWYRQDPGLGLRLIYFSYDVKMKEKGDIPEGYSVSREKKERFSLILESASTNQTSMYLCATRGGGTPREQYFGPGTRLTVT.